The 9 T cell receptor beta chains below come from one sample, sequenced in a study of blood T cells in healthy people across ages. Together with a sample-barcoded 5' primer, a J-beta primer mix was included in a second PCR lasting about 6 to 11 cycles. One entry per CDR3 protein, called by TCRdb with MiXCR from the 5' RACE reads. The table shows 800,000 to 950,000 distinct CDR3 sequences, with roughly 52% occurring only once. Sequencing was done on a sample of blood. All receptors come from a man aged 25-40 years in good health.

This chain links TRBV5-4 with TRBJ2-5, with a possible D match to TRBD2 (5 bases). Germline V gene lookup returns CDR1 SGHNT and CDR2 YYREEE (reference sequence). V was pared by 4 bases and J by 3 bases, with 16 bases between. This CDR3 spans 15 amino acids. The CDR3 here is CASSLGGGAEETQYF. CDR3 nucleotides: TGTGCCAGCAGCCTCGGAGGTGGAGCAGAAGAGACCCAGTACTTC. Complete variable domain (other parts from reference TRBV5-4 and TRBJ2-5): ETGVTQSPTHLIKTRGQQVTLRCSSQSGHNTVSWYQQALGQGPQFIFQYYREEENGRGNFPPRFSGLQFPNYSSELNVNALELDDSALYLCASSLGGGAEETQYFGPGTRLLVL.

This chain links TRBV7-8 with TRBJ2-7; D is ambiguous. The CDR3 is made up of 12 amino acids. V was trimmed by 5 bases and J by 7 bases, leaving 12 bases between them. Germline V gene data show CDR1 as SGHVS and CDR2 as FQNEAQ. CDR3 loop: CASSTTVGEQYF. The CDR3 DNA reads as TGTGCCAGCAGCACGACGGTAGGGGAGCAGTACTTC.

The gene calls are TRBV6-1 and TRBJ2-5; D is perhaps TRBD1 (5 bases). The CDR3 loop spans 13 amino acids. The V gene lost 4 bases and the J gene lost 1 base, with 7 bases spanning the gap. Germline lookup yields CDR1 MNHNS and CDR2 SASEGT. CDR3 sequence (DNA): TGTGCCAGCAGTGGGACACTCCAAGAGACCCAGTACTTC. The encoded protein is CASSGTLQETQYF.

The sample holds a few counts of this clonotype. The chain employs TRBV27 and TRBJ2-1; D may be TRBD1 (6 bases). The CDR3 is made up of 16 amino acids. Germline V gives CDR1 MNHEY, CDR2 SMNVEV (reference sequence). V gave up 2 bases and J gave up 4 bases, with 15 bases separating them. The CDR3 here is CASSLGGRGDYNEQFF. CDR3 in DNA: TGTGCCAGCAGTTTAGGAGGCAGGGGTGATTACAATGAGCAGTTCTTC.

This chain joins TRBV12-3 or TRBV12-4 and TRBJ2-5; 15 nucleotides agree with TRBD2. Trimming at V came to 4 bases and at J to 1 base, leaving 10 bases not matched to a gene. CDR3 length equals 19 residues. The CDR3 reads CASSSPGLAGGGSQETQYF. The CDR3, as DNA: TGTGCCAGCAGTTCCCCAGGACTAGCGGGAGGGGGGTCCCAAGAGACCCAGTACTTC.

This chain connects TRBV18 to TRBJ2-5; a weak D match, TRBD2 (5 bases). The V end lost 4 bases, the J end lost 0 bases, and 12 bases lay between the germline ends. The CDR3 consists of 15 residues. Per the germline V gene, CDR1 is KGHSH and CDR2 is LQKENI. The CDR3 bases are TGTGCCAGCTCACGTCGGCTAGCAAACCAAGAGACCCAGTACTTC. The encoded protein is CASSRRLANQETQYF.

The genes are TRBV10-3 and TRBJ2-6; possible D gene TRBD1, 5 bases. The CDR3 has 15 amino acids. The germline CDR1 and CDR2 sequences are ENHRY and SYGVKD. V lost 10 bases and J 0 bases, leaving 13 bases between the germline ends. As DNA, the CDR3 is TGTGCCAGCCTGGACATCTCCTCTGGGGCCAACGTCCTGACTTTC. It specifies CASLDISSGANVLTF.

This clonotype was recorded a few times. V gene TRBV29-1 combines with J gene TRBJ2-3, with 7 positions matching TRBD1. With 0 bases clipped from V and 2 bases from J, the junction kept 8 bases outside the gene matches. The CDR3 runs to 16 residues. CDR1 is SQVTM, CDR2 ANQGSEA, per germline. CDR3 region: CSVEEWGQINTDTQYF. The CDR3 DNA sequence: TGCAGCGTTGAAGAGTGGGGACAGATTAACACAGATACGCAGTATTTT.

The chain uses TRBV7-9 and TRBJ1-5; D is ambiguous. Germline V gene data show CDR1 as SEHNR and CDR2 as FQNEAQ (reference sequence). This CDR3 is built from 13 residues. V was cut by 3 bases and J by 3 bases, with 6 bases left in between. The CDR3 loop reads CASSFGHNQPQHF. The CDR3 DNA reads TGTGCCAGCAGCTTTGGGCACAATCAGCCCCAGCATTTT.